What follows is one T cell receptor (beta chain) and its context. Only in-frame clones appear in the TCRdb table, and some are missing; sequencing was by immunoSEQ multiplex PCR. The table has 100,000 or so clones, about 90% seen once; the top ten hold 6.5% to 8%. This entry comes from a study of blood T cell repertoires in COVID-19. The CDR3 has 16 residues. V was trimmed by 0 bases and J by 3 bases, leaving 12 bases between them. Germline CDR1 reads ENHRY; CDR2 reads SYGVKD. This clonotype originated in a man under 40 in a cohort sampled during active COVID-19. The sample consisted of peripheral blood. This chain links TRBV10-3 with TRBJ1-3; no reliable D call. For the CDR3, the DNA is TGTGCCATCAGTGAGTCAGTGGGCCCAGGTGGAAACACCATATATTTT. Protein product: CAISESVGPGGNTIYF.